This TCR beta chain was retrieved from a study of cytomegalovirus exposure and HLA in healthy donors (dated by TCRdb to between 2016 and 2019). Background on the whole study: A later analysis indicated that the 130 or so validation repertoires were generated on the platform also employed for the 700 or so repertoires of the first cohort. The study aimed to test whether cataloging public T cell receptors could reveal signatures of past pathogen exposure. Besides the first cohort of under 700 subjects, a separate validation cohort made up of roughly 130 different subjects was used. To predict cytomegalovirus infection status, the study combined high-throughput TCR immunosequencing, statistical association of individual TCRs with disease status, and machine learning.

The donors were included in the validation cohort of roughly 120 subjects, a group kept apart from the roughly 700-subject first cohort. Results and caveats for the whole study, not just this receptor: In a later analysis, TCRs clustered in the first cohort were found to also tend to co-occur in the 120 validation repertoires, with 94% of cluster scores above 0. The classifier was reported to diagnose cytomegalovirus status with high specificity and sensitivity in both the original and validation cohorts. Three of the identified cytomegalovirus-associated TCR beta chains were confirmed in vitro to be specific for cytomegalovirus antigens. A later analysis had no HLA typing for the validation cohort, so co-occurrence there was scored across all 110 or so repertoires. Most TCR sequences were observed very rarely across donors, whereas some public TCRs were present in many individuals. According to the authors, the approach could potentially be generalized to other disease states and immunological phenotypes. The study listed 164 TCR beta chains as associated with cytomegalovirus.

Cut back by 5 bases and 5 bases, the V and J ends lie 13 bases apart. The CDR3 contains 13 residues, cysteine and phenylalanine counted. Only the CDR3 part of the read is kept: 39 bases, read in frame from the first base. The germline V gene sets CDR1 to SQVTM and CDR2 to ANQGSEA. To prepare the library, the immunoSEQ multiplex PCR assay was applied. The published analysis was carried out like this. To diagnose cytomegalovirus status from the catalog of TCR beta chain sequences, a statistical classification framework was built. The source is immuneACCESS, and TCRdb retained only in-frame sequences with V and J called. Part of the clones is not carried over; for the studies checked, unresolved V genes explain less than half of this, and the remainder is unexplained. V and J calls and clone size come straight from that table; D and trimming were deduced from the DNA. This sample has 150,000 or so clones in its table, and about 89% of those were observed once. The top ten clones comprise roughly 2.6% of the sample.

Points on this clone: Its antigen is not yet known. No per-base quality is available; no much larger clone lies one base away.

Source material: PBMCs. The TCR comes from a man younger than 30 in good health and CMV-seropositive. The chain links TRBV29-1 with TRBJ2-4; the D gene is perhaps TRBD1, from 5 matching bases. The CDR3 is CSVSWGSENIQYF. The bases read TGCAGCGTTTCATGGGGCTCGGAAAACATTCAGTACTTC.